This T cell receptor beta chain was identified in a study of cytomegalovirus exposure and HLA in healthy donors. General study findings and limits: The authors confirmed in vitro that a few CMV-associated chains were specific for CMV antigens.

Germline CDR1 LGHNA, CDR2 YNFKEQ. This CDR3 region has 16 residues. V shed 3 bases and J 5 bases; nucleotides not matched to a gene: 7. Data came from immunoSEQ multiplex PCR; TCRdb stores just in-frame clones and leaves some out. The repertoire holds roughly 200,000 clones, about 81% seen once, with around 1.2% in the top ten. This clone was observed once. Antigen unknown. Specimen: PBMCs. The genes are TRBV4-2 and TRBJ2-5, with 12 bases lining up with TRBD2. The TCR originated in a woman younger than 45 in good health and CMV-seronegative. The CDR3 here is CASSQGTSGRGETQYF. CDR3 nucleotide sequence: TGTGCCAGCAGCCAGGGGACTAGCGGGCGGGGGGAGACCCAGTACTTC.